The subject of this entry is one T cell receptor (beta chain). The length of the CDR3 is 14 residues. Per the original methods: Quantification of nucleated cells was approximated via reference gene primer amplification. Assay used: immunoSEQ multiplex PCR; TCRdb lists only in-frame clones, some missing. V, J and clone size reflect that table, while D and trimming were determined from the DNA. Among roughly 400,000 clones listed, 85% to 90% were seen once. Among Cohort 3 donors, those recovered had two negative PCRs, clearance, or symptom resolution. This entry belongs to a study of blood T cell repertoires in COVID-19. The overall study: Specimens from acute and convalescent COVID-19 originated in the United States, Italy and Spain.

This chain uses TRBV21-1 with TRBJ2-7; TRBD2, as called in the table, went unchecked against the DNA. TRBV21-1 is recorded as a pseudogene. The sequence derives from a man aged 25 to 40 who had recovered from COVID-19. The specimen was PBMCs or T cells enriched from blood (not recorded which). This chain's CDR3 is CASSKEASGYEQYF. The DNA for the CDR3 is TGTGCCAGCAGCAAAGAGGCTAGCGGCTACGAGCAGTACTTC.